The present entry profiles one T cell receptor beta chain with its context. No antigen is known for it. Assay: immunoSEQ multiplex PCR; the TCRdb copy retains only in-frame clones and omits some. The data contain approximately 61,000 clones, approximately 72% of them seen just once; the ten biggest clones take up around 4%. V was trimmed by 0 bases and J by 0 bases, leaving 8 bases between them. The CDR3 length is 15 residues. CDR1 and CDR2 from the germline V gene are SGHRS and YFSETQ. The data were taken from a study of vaccination effects on CD4 cells after COVID-19. Upon completion of approximately ten days in culture, CD4+ T cells were isolated. Participants received two doses of either the BNT162b2 or mRNA-1273 vaccine. Half the medium was replaced with IL-2 medium on days 3 and 7.

The source of this sequence is a human donor who received a COVID-19 vaccine. The rearrangement links TRBV5-1 to TRBJ2-3, with no clear D. The sample was CD4+ T cells from PBMCs cultured without peptide, taken after COVID-19 vaccination. The DNA of the CDR3 is TGCGCCAGCAGCTTGGGGGTCTTCAGCACAGATACGCAGTATTTT. It codes for CASSLGVFSTDTQYF.